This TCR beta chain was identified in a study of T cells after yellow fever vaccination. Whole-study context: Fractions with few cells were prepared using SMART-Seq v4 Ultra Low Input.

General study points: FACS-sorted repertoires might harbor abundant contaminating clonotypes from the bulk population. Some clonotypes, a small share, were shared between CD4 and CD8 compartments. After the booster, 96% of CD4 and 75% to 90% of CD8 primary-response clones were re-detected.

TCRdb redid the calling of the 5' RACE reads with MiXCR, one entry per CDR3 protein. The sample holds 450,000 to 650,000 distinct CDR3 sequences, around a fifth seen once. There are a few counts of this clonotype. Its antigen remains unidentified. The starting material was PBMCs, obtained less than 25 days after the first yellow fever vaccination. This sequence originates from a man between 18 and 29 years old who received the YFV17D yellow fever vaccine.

Here the CDR3 DNA reads TGTGCCAGCAGCTTAGGTGGGACAGTTCATCAAAAACTGTTTTTT. This translates into CASSLGGTVHQKLFF. V and J are TRBV7-2 and TRBJ1-4; 7 nucleotides agree with TRBD1. Germline V gene sequence: CDR1 SGHTA, CDR2 FQGNSA. CDR3 length: 15 residues. Trimming at V came to 1 base and at J to 9 bases, leaving 8 bases not matched to a gene.